This T cell receptor (beta chain) was retrieved from a study of T cell clones after liver transplantation. Study-level background: Standard immunosuppression, with no induction, continued until 12-24 months after transplant.

Here immunoSEQ multiplex PCR was the method, and the copy in TCRdb shows in-frame clones only, minus some. The sample yields 65,000 to 95,000 clones, around 80% seen once. Germline V gene lookup returns CDR1 SGHTA and CDR2 FQGNSA. With 1 base clipped from V and 7 bases from J, the junction kept 11 bases outside the gene matches. The CDR3 has 16 residues. Source: CD4+ T cells from blood, taken before liver transplant. This TCR was sampled from a human donor who received a liver transplant. The V gene is TRBV7-2, the J gene TRBJ2-7; 9 bases line up with TRBD2. CDR3: CASSLGRAGGPGEQYF. The CDR3 nucleotides are TGTGCCAGCAGCTTAGGAAGGGCGGGAGGGCCCGGGGAGCAGTACTTC.